This T cell receptor beta chain was recorded in a study of cytomegalovirus exposure and HLA in healthy donors. Study-level findings and limits: In an earlier analysis, most TCR beta V segments were productive about 90% or about 30% of the time.

The V gene end was trimmed by 5 bases and the J gene end by 4 bases; junction bases not matched to a gene: 20. The CDR3 loop spans 20 amino acids. The germline V gene has CDR1 SGHVS and CDR2 FNYEAQ. This PCR relied on a set of 60 Vbeta primers and 13 Jbeta primers. The protocol was immunoSEQ multiplex PCR, while the TCRdb copy is restricted to in-frame clones and leaves out a portion. The profile covers 60,000 to 70,000 clones, with less than 70% appearing a single time and roughly 3% taken by the ten largest. On this clone: Its antigen is undetermined.

Sequenced sample: PBMCs. This clonotype was obtained from a woman aged 45-65 years in good health and CMV-seronegative. The chain links TRBV7-6 to TRBJ2-1; 10 bases are shared with TRBD2. The CDR3 DNA is TGTGCCAGCAGCCCTAGCCCCTACAGCGGGAGGGCCCCTGCTTACAATGAGCAGTTCTTC. Translation: CASSPSPYSGRAPAYNEQFF. Based on the CDR3 plus reference TRBV7-6 and TRBJ2-1, the full variable domain is GAGVSQSPRYKVTKRGQDVALRCDPISGHVSLYWYRQALGQGPEFLTYFNYEAQQDKSGLPNDRFSAERPEGSISTLTIQRTEQRDSAMYRCASSPSPYSGRAPAYNEQFFGPGTRLTVL.